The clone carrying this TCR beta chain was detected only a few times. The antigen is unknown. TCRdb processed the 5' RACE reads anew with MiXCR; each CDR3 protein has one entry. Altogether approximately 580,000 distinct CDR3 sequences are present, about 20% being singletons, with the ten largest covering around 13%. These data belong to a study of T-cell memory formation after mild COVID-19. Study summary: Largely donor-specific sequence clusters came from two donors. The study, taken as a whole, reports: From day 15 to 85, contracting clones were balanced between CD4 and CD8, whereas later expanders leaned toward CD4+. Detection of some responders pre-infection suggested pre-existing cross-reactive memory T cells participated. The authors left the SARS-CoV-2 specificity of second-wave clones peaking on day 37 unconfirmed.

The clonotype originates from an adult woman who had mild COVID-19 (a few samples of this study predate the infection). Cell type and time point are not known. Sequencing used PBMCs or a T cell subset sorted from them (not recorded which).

The CDR3 loop reads CASWLAGASYEQYF. For the CDR3, the DNA is TGTGCCAGCTGGCTAGCGGGGGCCTCCTACGAGCAGTACTTC. The V and J genes are TRBV27 and TRBJ2-7; 10 bases are shared with TRBD2. CDR3 size: 14 residues. CDR1 is MNHEY and CDR2 is SMNVEV in the germline V gene (reference sequence). The junction had 4 bases not matched to a gene; V was cut back by 8 bases and J by 0 bases.